This T cell receptor beta chain was captured by sequencing in a study of tumor and adjacent non-tumor tissue in lung cancer. As to this clonotype: At one end the junction does not follow the germline gene, possibly because of a read error.

No cell sorting was done before RNA was extracted from the tissue. This non-tumor lung sample came from over 3 cm beyond the tumor edge. The library came from three nested PCR rounds adapted from ARM-PCR protocols. Each CDR3 protein is one row after TCRdb ran MiXCR on the multiplex PCR reads. The table shows over 100,000 distinct CDR3 sequences, with over 55% occurring only once. What was sequenced was distant non-tumor lung tissue. The sequence was collected from a man aged 55 to 70 with non-small cell lung cancer.

CDR3 bases: TGTGCCAGCAGCATAGGGCGGAGAAATGAGCAGTTATTC. Translated: CASSIGRRNEQLF. The chain recombines TRBV28 with TRBJ2-1; no clear D gene. This CDR3 contains 13 residues. Germline CDR1 reads MDHEN; CDR2 reads SYDVKM.